The next 14 T cell receptor beta chains were all read from a single sample in a study of cytomegalovirus exposure and HLA in healthy donors. The PCR used 60 Vbeta and 13 Jbeta primers. The assay was immunoSEQ multiplex PCR, and TCRdb's table has in-frame clones only and misses some. The sample lists around 92,000 clones, over 75% occurring once. Sequences were obtained from PBMCs. The receptors shown here come from a female donor in good health and CMV-seropositive.

V gene TRBV4-1 combines with J gene TRBJ2-4, with D possibly matching TRBD2 (6 bases). The V end lost 3 bases, the J end lost 0 bases, and 15 bases lay between the germline ends. Germline V CDR1 and CDR2: MGHRA, YSYEKL. CDR3 length equals 17 residues. DNA of the CDR3: TGCGCCAGCAGCCACCACATCGCGGGGAGAGCCAAAAACATTCAGTACTTC. It codes for CASSHHIAGRAKNIQYF.

V and J are TRBV4-2 and TRBJ1-1; D is possibly TRBD1 (5 bases). Trimming took 1 base from V and 2 from J, leaving 8 bases between them. The CDR3 runs 14 residues. Looked up from germline, CDR1 is LGHNA and CDR2 is YNFKEQ. CDR3 nucleotide sequence: TGTGCCAGCAGCCAAGGGACACCTAACACTGAAGCTTTCTTT. Translation gives CASSQGTPNTEAFF.

V and J are TRBV7-3 and TRBJ1-5; possibly TRBD1 for D (6 bases). Germline-derived CDR1 and CDR2 are SGHTA and FQGTGA. V lost 4 bases to trimming and J lost 0 bases, with 13 bases between them. This CDR3 has 16 amino acids. The CDR3 sequence: CASSSRDINSNQPQHF. Here the CDR3 DNA reads TGTGCCAGCAGCTCTCGGGACATAAATAGCAATCAGCCCCAGCATTTT.

The DNA of the CDR3 is TGTGCCAGCAGCTTAAGGTGGGGGAGGATGAACACTGAAGCTTTCTTT. Translated, it gives CASSLRWGRMNTEAFF. The chain is built from TRBV7-2 and TRBJ1-1, with a weak D call TRBD1 (5 bases). Germline CDR1 SGHTA, CDR2 FQGNSA. Trimming left V 2 bases short and J 0 bases short, with 13 bases between. This CDR3 has 16 amino acids.

The chain links TRBV11-2 to TRBJ2-5, with D hard to call. Trimming cost V 2 bases and J 5 bases, with 9 bases left between them. The CDR3 extends over 13 amino acids. Germline loops: CDR1 SGHAT, CDR2 FQNNGV. CDR3 region: CASSLIGSETQYF. The CDR3 DNA reads as TGTGCCAGCAGCTTAATCGGTTCGGAGACCCAGTACTTC.

This chain uses TRBV5-6 with TRBJ1-3; D gene ambiguous. V gave up 6 bases and J gave up 5 bases, with 12 bases separating them. CDR3 length: 13 amino acids. Germline V gene sequence: CDR1 SGHDT, CDR2 YYEEEE. The CDR3 DNA sequence: TGTGCCAGCAACTCACCGAATCGAAACACCATATATTTT. As protein: CASNSPNRNTIYF. The full variable domain, in which reference TRBV5-6 and TRBJ1-3 provide the parts outside the CDR3, is DAGVTQSPTHLIKTRGQQVTLRCSPKSGHDTVSWYQQALGQGPQFIFQYYEEEERQRGNFPDRFSGHQFPNYSSELNVNALLLGDSALYLCASNSPNRNTIYFGEGSWLTVV.

The chain combines TRBV5-1 with TRBJ2-1, with 12 bases identical to TRBD1. Germline CDR1 and CDR2: SGHRS and YFSETQ. With V trimmed by 7 bases and J by 6 bases, 14 bases remained unmatched. The CDR3 length is 17 residues. The CDR3 sequence: CASGTGTGGGSPNEQFF. CDR3 DNA sequence: TGCGCCAGCGGCACCGGGACAGGGGGCGGTTCCCCCAATGAGCAGTTCTTC.

This clone was seen more than once but under ten times. DNA of the CDR3: TGTGCCAGCAGTTACCCGTGGGAGACTGAAGCTTTCTTT. This codes for CASSYPWETEAFF. V usage is TRBV6-6 and J usage is TRBJ1-1; D gene unclear. From germline, CDR1 is MNHNY and CDR2 SVGAGI (reference sequence). The CDR3 loop spans 13 amino acids. V lost 2 bases, J lost 5 bases, and 9 bases lay in between.

The rearrangement joins TRBV13 to TRBJ2-3, with 7 bases aligning to TRBD1. V was clipped by 5 bases and J by 8 bases; unmatched bases: 7. The CDR3 totals 13 residues. Germline lookup yields CDR1 PRHDT and CDR2 FYEKMQ (reference sequence). CDR3 sequence reads: CASSPDRVSTQYF. In DNA, the CDR3 is TGTGCCAGCAGCCCCGACAGGGTCAGTACGCAGTATTTT.

The CDR3 sequence is CASSLSRGGTSGRATYEQYF. The CDR3 bases are TGTGCCAGCAGTTTATCGCGGGGGGGGACTAGCGGGAGGGCGACGTACGAGCAGTACTTC. V gene TRBV27 combines with J gene TRBJ2-7, with 16 bases fitting TRBD2. Germline CDR1 and CDR2: MNHEY and SMNVEV (reference sequence). The CDR3 is made up of 20 amino acids. The junction had 12 bases not matched to a gene; V was cut back by 0 bases and J by 4 bases.

The V and J genes are TRBV6-1 and TRBJ2-7, with 9 positions matching TRBD1. Per germline, CDR1 MNHNS and CDR2 SASEGT. The CDR3 is 14 amino acids. V was clipped by 7 bases and J by 2 bases; unmatched bases: 6. The CDR3 reads CASIPGQGTYEQYF. CDR3 nucleotides: TGTGCCAGCATCCCGGGACAGGGCACCTACGAGCAGTACTTC.

This clone showed up just once. This sequence joins TRBV19 and TRBJ2-6; D perhaps matches TRBD2 (5 bases). Trimming took 9 bases from V and 6 from J, leaving 15 bases between them. The CDR3 length is 14 residues. The V gene's germline CDR1 is LNHDA and CDR2 SQIVND (reference sequence). In DNA form, the CDR3 reads TGTGCCAGCAGCCGACGGGGAGAGGCCAACGTCCTGACTTTC. Translating it yields CASSRRGEANVLTF.

The chain combines TRBV6-5 with TRBJ1-1, with 7 bases lining up with TRBD1. Germline V gene sequence: CDR1 MNHEY, CDR2 SVGAGI. V lost 2 bases and J lost 8; bases outside the gene matches: 2. This CDR3 has 12 residues. In DNA form, the CDR3 reads TGTGCCAGCAGTTACGGGACAGCGGAAGCTTTCTTT. This gives the protein CASSYGTAEAFF.

The rearrangement links TRBV19 to TRBJ1-4, with TRBD1 as a possible D gene (6 bases). Trimming pared 8 bases from V and 3 bases from J, leaving 13 bases between. Germline loops: CDR1 LNHDA, CDR2 SQIVND (reference sequence). The CDR3 is 14 amino acids. In DNA, the CDR3 is TGTGCCAGTGGCAGGGGTTCGGCTAATGAAAAACTGTTTTTT. Its translation is CASGRGSANEKLFF.